This entry lists 30 T cell receptor beta chains sequenced from one sample in a study of blood T cell repertoires in COVID-19 (dated by TCRdb to about 2020). Library generation was performed with the immunoSEQ multiplex PCR assay. TCRdb mirrors the immuneACCESS table, restricted to in-frame sequences. Some clones are absent from its copies; in checked studies, under half trace to an unresolved V gene, and the reason for the others is unknown. The sample table holds 310,000 or so clones, of which about 88% were seen once. Jointly, the top ten make up over 9% of the sample. Material for sequencing was PBMCs or T cells enriched from blood (not recorded which). These receptors were taken from a woman aged 40 to 50 who had recovered from COVID-19.

The rearrangement links TRBV27 to TRBJ2-1; D ambiguous. The CDR3 is made up of 13 amino acids. The V and J ends lost 2 bases and 4 bases respectively, with 6 bases between them. In germline, CDR1 is MNHEY, CDR2 SMNVEV (reference sequence). DNA of the CDR3: TGTGCCAGCAGTTTAAACAGATACAATGAGCAGTTCTTC. It encodes CASSLNRYNEQFF.

In its sample, this clone was seen once. This chain uses TRBV5-1 with TRBJ2-2, with no clear D. Germline V gene data show CDR1 as SGHRS and CDR2 as YFSETQ. Trimming stripped 4 bases from V and 1 base from J, with 8 bases between. This CDR3 has 14 residues. In DNA form, the CDR3 reads TGCGCCAGCAGCGTAACAGTGAACACCGGGGAGCTGTTTTTT. Protein sequence: CASSVTVNTGELFF.

V usage is TRBV7-8 and J usage is TRBJ2-3, with 11 bases that match TRBD2. The trim removed 0 bases at V and 4 bases at J, leaving 3 bases unmatched. CDR1 SGHVS and CDR2 FQNEAQ come from the germline V gene. The CDR3 is 16 amino acids. The CDR3 is CASSLAVAGGSDTQYF. Written as DNA, the CDR3 is TGTGCCAGCAGCTTAGCAGTAGCGGGAGGGTCAGATACGCAGTATTTT.

The J gene is TRBJ2-1, the V gene TRBV6-5; TRBD2 aligns across 9 bases. V shed 0 bases, J shed 7 bases, and the junction held 4 bases outside the gene matches. Germline V gene data show CDR1 as MNHEY and CDR2 as SVGAGI. This CDR3 contains 15 residues. The CDR3 DNA reads TGTGCCAGCAGTTACTCGAGCGGGAGGATTAATGAGCAGTTCTTC. Protein product: CASSYSSGRINEQFF.

This clone was observed a single time. The V gene is TRBV5-1, the J gene TRBJ1-6, with TRBD1 identical over 10 bases. Looked up from germline, CDR1 is SGHRS and CDR2 is YFSETQ. The length of the CDR3 is 14 residues. After removal of 1 base from V and 9 bases from J, the junction contained 1 base not matched to a gene. This chain's CDR3 is CASSLWTGGSPLHF. In DNA form, the CDR3 reads TGCGCCAGCAGCTTGTGGACAGGGGGTTCACCCCTCCACTTT. The variable domain in full, with the rest retrieved from reference TRBV5-1 and TRBJ1-6, is KAGVTQTPRYLIKTRGQQVTLSCSPISGHRSVSWYQQTPGQGLQFLFEYFSETQRNKGNFPGRFSGRQFSNSRSEMNVSTLELGDSALYLCASSLWTGGSPLHFGNGTRLTVT.

The J gene is TRBJ2-5, the V gene TRBV18; D is perhaps TRBD1 (7 bases). Germline V CDR1 and CDR2: KGHSH, LQKENI. This CDR3 contains 14 residues. V gave up 4 bases and J gave up 2 bases, with 11 bases separating them. DNA of the CDR3: TGTGCCAGCTCACGACAGGGAGGTCAAGAGACCCAGTACTTC. Amino acid sequence: CASSRQGGQETQYF.

This clone has more than one count but fewer than ten. This rearrangement joins TRBV30 to TRBJ1-2, with D possibly being TRBD1 (6 bases). The CDR3 contains 13 residues. V gave up 1 base and J gave up 5 bases, with 11 bases separating them. The germline gives CDR1 GTSNPN, CDR2 SVGIG (reference sequence). This CDR3 reads CAWSEGGIYGYTF. CDR3 sequence (DNA): TGTGCCTGGAGTGAAGGGGGAATATATGGCTACACCTTC.

The chain links TRBV28 to TRBJ2-3, with 12 bases aligning to TRBD2. Germline CDR1 is MDHEN and CDR2 is SYDVKM. The CDR3 is 18 amino acids. Unmatched junction bases numbered 10, after V lost 1 base and J lost 5 bases. CDR3 DNA sequence: TGTGCCAGCAGTTTATCTATAGCTAGCGGGAGGGCCGAAGATACGCAGTATTTT. It yields the protein CASSLSIASGRAEDTQYF.

As concerns this clone: At the DNA level, this CDR3 is encoded by other sequences in the same sample as well. The rearrangement joins TRBV2 to TRBJ2-7; D possibly corresponds to TRBD2 (6 bases). V was trimmed by 1 base and J by 2 bases, leaving 9 bases between them. There are 14 residues in the CDR3. The V gene's germline CDR1 is SNHLY and CDR2 FYNNEI. CDR3: CASSEEGGAYEQYF. The CDR3 nucleotides are TGTGCCAGCAGTGAAGAGGGCGGGGCCTACGAGCAGTACTTC.

This clone was detected only a few times. The chain combines TRBV28 with TRBJ2-7; TRBD1 agrees at 9 bases. V lost 5 bases to trimming and J lost 4 bases; unmatched junction nucleotides: 12. CDR3 size: 16 residues. Germline-derived CDR1 and CDR2 are MDHEN and SYDVKM. This CDR3 reads CASSTRGQGNSYEQYF. For the CDR3, the DNA is TGTGCCAGCAGTACCCGGGGACAGGGAAACTCGTACGAGCAGTACTTC. Full variable domain (rest looked up from reference TRBV28 and TRBJ2-7): DVKVTQSSRYLVKRTGEKVFLECVQDMDHENMFWYRQDPGLGLRLIYFSYDVKMKEKGDIPEGYSVSREKKERFSLILESASTNQTSMYLCASSTRGQGNSYEQYFGPGTRLTVT.

Details on this clone: The sample has other DNA sequences that encode this CDR3 too. V gene TRBV24-1 combines with J gene TRBJ2-3; unclear D gene. This CDR3 spans 12 amino acids. Germline V gene lookup returns CDR1 KGHDR and CDR2 SFDVKD. The V end was cut by 10 bases, the J end by 0 bases, with 7 bases between. The CDR3 DNA reads as TGTGCCACATCGCTAAGCACAGATACGCAGTATTTT. It specifies CATSLSTDTQYF.

CDR3 coding DNA: TGTGCCACCAGGGGGGGGAACACTGAAGCTTTCTTT. As protein: CATRGGNTEAFF. The chain couples TRBV12-3 or TRBV12-4 to TRBJ1-1; 7 bases are shared with TRBD1. Trimming cost V 10 bases and J 1 base; bases outside gene matches: 3. The CDR3 covers 12 residues.

Note on this clone: Other nucleotide sequences in the sample specify the same CDR3. The chain couples TRBV20-1 to TRBJ1-1; no firm D call. There are 11 residues in the CDR3. From germline, CDR1 is DFQATT and CDR2 SNEGSKA (reference sequence). Between the trimmed V and J ends, which lost 6 bases and 1 base, there was a span of 6 bases. The CDR3 DNA is TGCAGTGCCCGACAGAACACTGAAGCTTTCTTT. Translating gives CSARQNTEAFF.

A single count supports this clone. The CDR3 loop is CASSTPTGGALNNEKLFF. The CDR3 DNA follows: TGTGCCAGCTCTACCCCGACAGGGGGCGCCCTCAATAATGAAAAACTGTTTTTT. This rearrangement joins TRBV28 to TRBJ1-4, with TRBD1 identical over 10 bases. Trimming removed 8 bases from V and 4 bases from J; junction bases left unmatched: 16. The CDR3 spans 18 residues. Germline loops: CDR1 MDHEN, CDR2 SYDVKM.

This chain uses TRBV7-2 with TRBJ2-7, with D possibly matching TRBD1 (6 bases). The germline gives CDR1 SGHTA, CDR2 FQGNSA. The CDR3 runs to 14 residues. Trimming stripped 5 bases from V and 6 bases from J, with 17 bases between. The CDR3 DNA follows: TGTGCCAGCAGCCAGGGGATTACTAGACGCGAGCAGTACTTC. Translation: CASSQGITRREQYF.

This chain connects TRBV9 to TRBJ1-1; the D is unclear. The germline V gene encodes CDR1 SGDLS and CDR2 YYNGEE. The ends were cut back, 4 bases at V and 0 bases at J, with 10 bases in the middle. The CDR3 loop spans 14 amino acids. CDR3 sequence: CASSPWAVNTEAFF. Here the CDR3 DNA reads TGTGCCAGCAGCCCCTGGGCCGTGAACACTGAAGCTTTCTTT.

This chain joins TRBV3-1 (or the pseudogene TRBV3-2) and TRBJ1-6, with D possibly being TRBD1 (6 bases). V lost 2 bases and J lost 9, with 14 bases in between. CDR3 length equals 15 residues. Germline CDR1 and CDR2: LGHDT and YNNKEL (reference sequence). The CDR3 loop reads CASSQYPGVGSPLHF. CDR3 DNA sequence: TGTGCCAGCAGCCAATATCCAGGGGTGGGTTCACCCCTCCACTTT.

The gene calls are TRBV7-9 and TRBJ2-7, with a weak D call TRBD2 (5 bases). The length of the CDR3 is 15 residues. Deletions cut 1 base from V and 2 bases from J, with 12 bases between. CDR1 and CDR2 from the germline V gene are SEHNR and FQNEAQ (reference sequence). CDR3 in amino acids: CASSLDTTRTYEQYF. The CDR3 DNA reads as TGTGCCAGCAGCTTAGACACCACTAGGACCTACGAGCAGTACTTC. The full variable domain, with the rest looked up from reference TRBV7-9 and TRBJ2-7, is DTGVSQNPRHKITKRGQNVTFRCDPISEHNRLYWYRQTLGQGPEFLTYFQNEAQLEKSRLLSDRFSAERPKGSFSTLEIQRTEQGDSAMYLCASSLDTTRTYEQYFGPGTRLTVT.

The chain combines TRBV2 with TRBJ2-7; 10 bases map to TRBD2. Looked up from germline, CDR1 is SNHLY and CDR2 is FYNNEI. This CDR3 contains 17 residues. V dropped 6 bases and J dropped 0; count of bases not matched to a gene: 11. This CDR3 reads CASSNGQTSGHSYEQYF. DNA of the CDR3: TGTGCCAGCAGCAACGGACAGACTAGCGGGCACTCCTACGAGCAGTACTTC.

The chain is built from TRBV4-3 and TRBJ1-2, with D possibly TRBD1 on 6 matching bases. Germline loops: CDR1 LGHNA, CDR2 YSLEER. The CDR3 totals 14 residues. V was shortened by 2 bases and J by 6 bases, with 13 bases between the two germline ends. CDR3 in amino acids: CASSQRQARDGYTF. In DNA form, the CDR3 reads TGCGCCAGCAGCCAAAGACAGGCTAGGGATGGCTACACCTTC.

This chain links TRBV28 with TRBJ1-6; unclear D gene. The V and J ends lost 5 bases and 4 bases respectively, with 9 bases between them. CDR3 length: 14 residues. CDR1 is MDHEN and CDR2 is SYDVKM in the germline V gene. CDR3 residues: CASSPSGYNSPLHF. CDR3 DNA: TGTGCCAGCAGTCCCTCGGGGTATAATTCACCCCTCCACTTT.

The J gene is TRBJ2-1, the V gene TRBV7-9, with D tentatively TRBD1 (5 bases). The CDR3 consists of 12 residues. V lost 5 bases and J lost 7, with 9 bases in between. CDR1 is SEHNR and CDR2 is FQNEAQ in the germline V gene (reference sequence). CDR3 nucleotide sequence: TGTGCCAGCAGCCAAGGGGTGAATGAGCAGTTCTTC. Translation: CASSQGVNEQFF. The variable domain in full, completed from reference TRBV7-9 and TRBJ2-1, reads DTGVSQNPRHKITKRGQNVTFRCDPISEHNRLYWYRQTLGQGPEFLTYFQNEAQLEKSRLLSDRFSAERPKGSFSTLEIQRTEQGDSAMYLCASSQGVNEQFFGPGTRLTVL.

The rearrangement joins TRBV27 to TRBJ1-1; D possibly corresponds to TRBD1 (6 bases). Trimming stripped 8 bases from V and 2 bases from J, with 18 bases between. Germline lookup yields CDR1 MNHEY and CDR2 SMNVEV (reference sequence). CDR3 length: 15 amino acids. The CDR3, as DNA: TGTGCCAGCCGACTTGCGAGACAGGCAAACACTGAAGCTTTCTTT. Translation: CASRLARQANTEAFF.

The chain links TRBV11-2 to TRBJ2-7, with a weak D call TRBD1 (5 bases). Trimming stripped 7 bases from V and 3 bases from J, with 13 bases between. There are 13 residues in the CDR3. CDR1 and CDR2 (germline): SGHAT, FQNNGV. CDR3 coding DNA: TGTGCCAGCACAGGGCCGAGGAGCTACGAGCAGTACTTC. As protein: CASTGPRSYEQYF.

The V gene is TRBV5-1, the J gene TRBJ2-7, with D possibly TRBD2 on 6 matching bases. Trimming left V 5 bases short and J 0 bases short, with 15 bases between. This CDR3 comprises 15 residues. Germline V lookup: CDR1 SGHRS, CDR2 YFSETQ. The CDR3 sequence: CASRSGTSSSYEQYF. CDR3 sequence (DNA): TGCGCCAGCAGGTCAGGGACTTCCAGCTCCTACGAGCAGTACTTC. The whole variable domain, remainder taken from reference TRBV5-1 and TRBJ2-7, is KAGVTQTPRYLIKTRGQQVTLSCSPISGHRSVSWYQQTPGQGLQFLFEYFSETQRNKGNFPGRFSGRQFSNSRSEMNVSTLELGDSALYLCASRSGTSSSYEQYFGPGTRLTVT.

The chain joins TRBV15 to TRBJ2-3; possibly TRBD2 for D (6 bases). V was cut by 0 bases and J by 5 bases, with 12 bases left in between. Germline V gene lookup returns CDR1 LNHNV and CDR2 YYDKDF (reference sequence). This CDR3 has 15 residues. The CDR3 coding sequence is TGTGCCACCAGCAGAGACCGGAGGGGATTAGATACGCAGTATTTT. The encoded protein is CATSRDRRGLDTQYF.

This CDR3 is CASSQEGTLNNEQFF. The DNA of the CDR3 is TGCGCCAGCAGCCAAGAGGGGACACTAAACAATGAGCAGTTCTTC. V usage is TRBV4-1 and J usage is TRBJ2-1; D is perhaps TRBD1 (6 bases). CDR1 is MGHRA and CDR2 is YSYEKL in the germline V gene. V was cut by 0 bases and J by 5 bases, with 11 bases left in between. The CDR3 runs to 15 residues.

This chain uses TRBV7-9 with TRBJ1-3; no clear D. Trimming left V 5 bases short and J 2 bases short, with 10 bases between. CDR1 and CDR2 (germline): SEHNR, FQNEAQ (reference sequence). There are 14 residues in the CDR3. CDR3 sequence (DNA): TGTGCCAGCAGCCCCCCCTCCGCTGGAAACACCATATATTTT. This gives the protein CASSPPSAGNTIYF.

This chain connects TRBV12-3 or TRBV12-4 to TRBJ2-5, with D tentatively TRBD1 (5 bases). V dropped 4 bases and J dropped 1 base, with 7 bases sitting between them. The length of the CDR3 is 13 residues. The CDR3 sequence is CASSWTFQETQYF. For the CDR3, the DNA is TGTGCCAGCAGTTGGACATTCCAAGAGACCCAGTACTTC.

DNA for the CDR3: TGTGCCAGCTCACCTCAGGGGGAACTTAACTATGGCTACACCTTC. The encoded protein is CASSPQGELNYGYTF. The gene calls are TRBV18 and TRBJ1-2, with 7 positions matching TRBD1. CDR3 length equals 15 residues. V was clipped by 3 bases and J by 1 base; unmatched bases: 5. Looked up from germline, CDR1 is KGHSH and CDR2 is LQKENI. The variable domain in full, completed from reference TRBV18 and TRBJ1-2, reads NAGVMQNPRHLVRRRGQEARLRCSPMKGHSHVYWYRQLPEEGLKFMVYLQKENIIDESGMPKERFSAEFPKEGPSILRIQQVVRGDSAAYFCASSPQGELNYGYTFGSGTRLTVV.